This T cell receptor (beta chain) was identified during a study of regulatory T cells in long-lasting Graves disease. Sequencing libraries for TCR beta were prepared with iRepertoire HTBI primers and Arm-PCR of CDR3 regions. TCRdb re-analysed the multiplex PCR reads in MiXCR, keeping a single row per CDR3 protein. The data hold around 450,000 distinct CDR3 sequences, with around 15% observed a single time. This clonotype was detected only a few times. Its antigen remains unknown. Study results and limitations: Persistent Graves' patients showed a TCR diversity that was lower than that of newly diagnosed ones.

Germline assignment: CDR1 SQVTM and CDR2 ANQGSEA. Trimming cost V 5 bases and J 2 bases; bases outside gene matches: 2. This CDR3 has 12 residues. Time point given: newly diagnosed GD, antithyroid drugs for less than 3 months. Scientists built the TCR library using RNA that was extracted from PBMCs. In Xi'an, China, an endocrinology department was the source of patients. The sample was also linked to a second study, of T cells in Graves' hyperthyroidism and ophthalmopathy. That study reports: For Graves' hyperthyroidism to be stable, ophthalmopathy could not progress within 18 months. Blood also contained most expanded thyroid clonotypes above 0.001.

The starting material was peripheral blood mononuclear cells (PBMCs), obtained at new diagnosis, from a patient treated with antithyroid drugs. The V call is TRBV29-1, the J call TRBJ2-7; 8 nucleotides align to TRBD2. The clonotype comes from a middle-aged man with Graves disease. CDR3 amino acids: CSVIAGTYEQYF. The CDR3 DNA reads TGCAGCGTTATAGCGGGGACCTACGAGCAGTACTTC.